The 29 T cell receptor beta chains below all came from one sample that was sequenced in a study of CD8 T cells in Susac syndrome. Reverse transcription of roughly 0.5 to 1 ug RNA used random hexamers. TCRdb processed the immunoSEQ multiplex PCR reads anew with MiXCR; each CDR3 protein has one entry. The sample has approximately 300,000 distinct CDR3 sequences; approximately 85% are singletons. The sample comprised CD8+ T cells from PBMCs. Source of these receptors: a human donor with multiple sclerosis.

CDR3 sequence (DNA): TGTGCCTGGAGCGCTGCGGGAGGGGACGATACGCAGTATTTT. Its translation is CAWSAAGGDDTQYF. The genes are TRBV30 and TRBJ2-3; 9 positions agree with TRBD2. This CDR3 is 14 amino acids long. Germline CDR1 reads GTSNPN; CDR2 reads SVGIG (reference sequence). Trimming cost V 3 bases and J 6 bases; bases outside gene matches: 7.

This chain connects TRBV19 to TRBJ2-1, with 7 bases identical to TRBD2. Germline V lookup: CDR1 LNHDA, CDR2 SQIVND (reference sequence). The CDR3 loop spans 13 amino acids. V trimming: 4 bases; J trimming: 8 bases; junction bases outside the gene matches: 5. In nucleotides, the CDR3 is TGTGCCAGTAGTAGACTAGCTACCCATGAGCAGTTCTTC. Translation gives CASSRLATHEQFF. Combining the CDR3 with reference TRBV19 and TRBJ2-1 gives the whole variable domain DGGITQSPKYLFRKEGQNVTLSCEQNLNHDAMYWYRQDPGQGLRLIYYSQIVNDFQKGDIAEGYSVSREKKESFPLTVTSAQKNPTAFYLCASSRLATHEQFFGPGTRLTVL.

V usage is TRBV6-2 or TRBV6-3 and J usage is TRBJ2-7, with 8 bases identical to TRBD1. V lost 6 bases, J lost 5 bases, and 12 bases stayed unmatched. This CDR3 has 15 residues. Germline CDR1 is MNHEY and CDR2 is SVGEGT. The CDR3 protein is CASSLLDRGIDEQYF. In nucleotides, the CDR3 is TGTGCCAGCAGCCTACTCGACAGGGGAATCGACGAGCAGTACTTC.

This clonotype was observed a few times. The DNA of the CDR3 is TGTGCCAGCAGTGACTACAATGAGCAGTTCTTC. Encoded protein: CASSDYNEQFF. The chain uses TRBV25-1 and TRBJ2-1; D gene ambiguous. V was clipped by 3 bases and J by 3 bases, with 0 bases between them. CDR1 and CDR2 (germline): MGHDK, SYGVNS. The length of the CDR3 is 11 residues.

This clonotype has just one count. The chain carries TRBV4-2 and TRBJ2-1; perhaps TRBD1 as D (6 bases). This CDR3 region has 15 residues. Between the trimmed V and J ends, which lost 1 base and 6 bases, there was a span of 13 bases. Germline V gene sequence: CDR1 LGHNA, CDR2 YNFKEQ. The CDR3 nucleotides read TGTGCCAGCAGCCAAGGGCTGGGACACGCCAATGAGCAGTTCTTC. Its protein is CASSQGLGHANEQFF.

This chain uses TRBV4-3 with TRBJ2-7; 9 nucleotides match TRBD2. Trimming took 5 bases from V and 4 from J; bases not matched to a gene: 9. Germline CDR1 and CDR2: LGHNA and YSLEER. The CDR3 spans 15 residues. The CDR3 loop is CASSVGAGGQYEQYF. The CDR3 region has the DNA TGCGCCAGCAGCGTCGGAGCGGGAGGACAGTACGAGCAGTACTTC.

Only one count was recorded for this clonotype. CDR3 sequence (DNA): TGTGCCAGCAGCATCGGGATTCTTAACGGGGATGAGCAGTTCTTC. Residues: CASSIGILNGDEQFF. The chain carries TRBV5-5 and TRBJ2-1; the D gene is possibly TRBD2 (5 bases). This CDR3 region has 15 residues. Germline lookup yields CDR1 SGHKS and CDR2 YYEKEE (reference sequence). Trimming took off 4 bases at V and 8 bases at J, with 19 bases between the two ends.

The chain carries TRBV30 and TRBJ2-2; D is possibly TRBD1 (5 bases). The CDR3 has 15 amino acids. V gave up 0 bases and J gave up 0 bases, with 8 bases separating them. Germline CDR1 is GTSNPN and CDR2 is SVGIG (reference sequence). The CDR3 reads CAWSVLTANTGELFF. CDR3 in DNA: TGTGCCTGGAGTGTACTGACAGCGAACACCGGGGAGCTGTTTTTT.

The chain combines TRBV28 with TRBJ2-6; D not certain. CDR3 size: 16 residues. The ends were cut back, 8 bases at V and 0 bases at J, with 14 bases in the middle. Germline V gene sequence: CDR1 MDHEN, CDR2 SYDVKM. DNA of the CDR3: TGTGCCAGCTCCAGACCCAAGGTCTCTGGGGCCAACGTCCTGACTTTC. This encodes CASSRPKVSGANVLTF. Drawing the rest from reference TRBV28 and TRBJ2-6, the complete variable domain is DVKVTQSSRYLVKRTGEKVFLECVQDMDHENMFWYRQDPGLGLRLIYFSYDVKMKEKGDIPEGYSVSREKKERFSLILESASTNQTSMYLCASSRPKVSGANVLTFGAGSRLTVL.

This rearrangement joins TRBV6-2 or TRBV6-3 to TRBJ1-2, with D perhaps TRBD1 (5 bases). The CDR3 covers 12 residues. Trimming cost V 5 bases and J 8 bases, with 12 bases left between them. Germline CDR1 is MNHEY and CDR2 is SVGEGT. The CDR3 reads CASSATDKGYTF. The CDR3 DNA reads TGTGCCAGCAGTGCGACGGACAAAGGCTACACCTTC.

V gene TRBV23-1 combines with J gene TRBJ1-5, with D possibly matching TRBD1 (6 bases). TRBV23-1 belongs to the ORF category, with a function that is uncertain. V was shortened by 0 bases and J by 5 bases, with 11 bases between the two germline ends. The CDR3 loop spans 15 amino acids. The CDR3 nucleotides read TGCGCCAGCAGTCAATCTCCCAGGACAGATCAGCCCCAGCATTTT. Amino acid sequence: CASSQSPRTDQPQHF.

The J gene is TRBJ2-5, the V gene TRBV12-3 or TRBV12-4, with D possibly being TRBD2 (8 bases). The germline V and J ends were trimmed by 6 bases and 5 bases, with 28 bases remaining between them. The CDR3 extends over 18 amino acids. CDR3 nucleotide sequence: TGTGCCAGCAGCCGGATACAGGGGTCCGGGAGGGCCTCGGAGACCCAGTACTTC. Amino acid sequence: CASSRIQGSGRASETQYF.

The V call is TRBV12-3 or TRBV12-4, the J call TRBJ2-7; D is ambiguous. Trimming removed 4 bases from V and 7 bases from J, with 8 bases in between. CDR3 size: 11 residues. The DNA for the CDR3 is TGTGCCAGCAGTTCCCACTTTGAGCAGTACTTC. Protein product: CASSSHFEQYF.

The chain joins TRBV9 to TRBJ1-5; D perhaps matches TRBD1 (6 bases). The CDR3 has 14 amino acids. Trimming shortened V by 3 bases and J by 4 bases, and 11 bases separated the two germline ends. Germline loops: CDR1 SGDLS, CDR2 YYNGEE. In nucleotides, the CDR3 is TGTGCCAGCAGCGCCGGACAGCCAAATCAGCCCCAGCATTTT. Protein product: CASSAGQPNQPQHF.

The CDR3 DNA reads as TGCGCCAGCAGCCAAGAACTAGCGGGAGGGCCTGGAGAGACCCAGTACTTC. Translated: CASSQELAGGPGETQYF. V gene TRBV4-3 combines with J gene TRBJ2-5, with 13 bases matching TRBD2. The V and J ends lost 0 bases and 4 bases, in that order; junction bases with no gene match: 5. The germline gives CDR1 LGHNA, CDR2 YSLEER. There are 17 residues in the CDR3.

This clonotype occurred once. V usage is TRBV20-1 and J usage is TRBJ2-7, with D possibly matching TRBD2 (6 bases). Germline CDR1 and CDR2: DFQATT and SNEGSKA (reference sequence). This CDR3 contains 15 residues. With 0 bases removed from V and 6 bases from J, the gap between germline ends came to 18 bases. The CDR3 region has the DNA TGCAGTGCTAGAGATCGGCGGGACCCTCTAATCGAGCAGTACTTC. Protein: CSARDRRDPLIEQYF.

V is TRBV27 and J is TRBJ1-2; possible D gene TRBD1, 5 bases. V dropped 3 bases and J dropped 4 bases, with 9 bases sitting between them. Germline V gene lookup returns CDR1 MNHEY and CDR2 SMNVEV (reference sequence). The CDR3 is 13 residues long. As DNA, the CDR3 is TGTGCCAGCAGTTTTGGGGGGACCTATGGCTACACCTTC. Translated, it gives CASSFGGTYGYTF.

This sequence joins TRBV20-1 and TRBJ1-1; perhaps TRBD1 as D (6 bases). Trimming pared 6 bases from V and 3 bases from J, leaving 14 bases between. Germline-derived CDR1 and CDR2 are DFQATT and SNEGSKA (reference sequence). The CDR3 has 13 amino acids. CDR3 residues: CSAEGVEDTEAFF. The CDR3 DNA sequence: TGCAGTGCCGAGGGGGTGGAGGACACTGAAGCTTTCTTT.

The CDR3 protein is CSGSGTSNDEQFF. For the CDR3, the DNA is TGCAGCGGCTCCGGGACTAGCAACGATGAGCAGTTCTTC. The chain uses TRBV29-1 and TRBJ2-1, with 9 bases identical to TRBD2. Trimming took 7 bases from V and 8 from J; bases not matched to a gene: 9. In germline, CDR1 is SQVTM, CDR2 ANQGSEA. The CDR3 consists of 13 residues.

This chain uses TRBV27 with TRBJ2-3; D possibly corresponds to TRBD2 (6 bases). Trimming removed 5 bases from V and 2 bases from J, with 14 bases in between. The CDR3 is 15 residues long. Germline V gene sequence: CDR1 MNHEY, CDR2 SMNVEV (reference sequence). For the CDR3, the DNA is TGTGCCAGCAGTCCCGTCGGGGGTCCCACAGATACGCAGTATTTT. Its protein product is CASSPVGGPTDTQYF.

The V gene is TRBV5-1, the J gene TRBJ2-7; 11 bases are shared with TRBD1. The CDR3 has 17 amino acids. The V and J ends lost 4 bases and 3 bases, in that order; junction bases with no gene match: 12. The germline V gene encodes CDR1 SGHRS and CDR2 YFSETQ. CDR3 in DNA: TGCGCCAGCAGCCTCGGACAGGGGGCCGGGACTTACTACGAGCAGTACTTC. Translating it yields CASSLGQGAGTYYEQYF.

This clonotype was picked up one time. This chain uses TRBV6-5 with TRBJ1-5; no definite D call. The CDR3 loop spans 15 amino acids. V lost 5 bases and J 6 bases, leaving 17 bases between the germline ends. From germline, CDR1 is MNHEY and CDR2 SVGAGI. Here the CDR3 DNA reads TGTGCCAGCAGTCGTAAGAACCGGGTCCGTCAGCCCCAGCATTTT. Its translation is CASSRKNRVRQPQHF.

The chain links TRBV11-2 to TRBJ1-5; D gene uncertain. Per the germline V gene, CDR1 is SGHAT and CDR2 is FQNNGV. The V end lost 0 bases, the J end lost 0 bases, and 6 bases lay between the germline ends. The length of the CDR3 is 15 residues. The CDR3 nucleotides are TGTGCCAGCAGCTTAGATGCGGATAGCAATCAGCCCCAGCATTTT. This sequence encodes CASSLDADSNQPQHF.

This clonotype was seen only once. The rearrangement links TRBV20-1 to TRBJ2-7; D ambiguous. V gave up 3 bases and J gave up 1 base, with 16 bases separating them. From germline, CDR1 is DFQATT and CDR2 SNEGSKA (reference sequence). The CDR3 runs 15 residues. CDR3 sequence: CSASHIYFGSYEQYF. For the CDR3, the DNA is TGCAGTGCTAGTCATATCTATTTCGGATCCTACGAGCAGTACTTC.

This sequence joins TRBV27 and TRBJ2-7; 9 bases are shared with TRBD2. CDR3 length: 14 amino acids. Germline assignment: CDR1 MNHEY and CDR2 SMNVEV (reference sequence). The J segment lost 2 bases and the V segment lost 5 bases, leaving 4 bases of the junction unmatched. CDR3 DNA sequence: TGTGCCAGCAGTGTAATAGCGGGAGCCTACGAGCAGTACTTC. It translates to CASSVIAGAYEQYF.

This rearrangement joins TRBV11-2 to TRBJ2-1; perhaps TRBD1 as D (6 bases). Germline V gene lookup returns CDR1 SGHAT and CDR2 FQNNGV. Trimming stripped 8 bases from V and 0 bases from J, with 11 bases between. The CDR3 is 14 residues long. In DNA, the CDR3 is TGTGCCAGCTTCAGGGGATTCTCCTACAATGAGCAGTTCTTC. Its translation: CASFRGFSYNEQFF.

The chain uses TRBV9 and TRBJ2-1, with D possibly being TRBD1 or TRBD2 (6 bases each). The CDR3 length is 15 residues. V was pared by 5 bases and J by 2 bases, with 14 bases between. Germline lookup yields CDR1 SGDLS and CDR2 YYNGEE. The CDR3 loop is CASSDNRGPYNEQFF. The DNA for the CDR3 is TGTGCCAGCAGTGATAATCGGGGGCCCTACAATGAGCAGTTCTTC.

V and J are TRBV4-3 and TRBJ2-7, with 7 bases matching TRBD2. V shed 0 bases, J shed 0 bases, and the junction held 2 bases outside the gene matches. Germline V gene sequence: CDR1 LGHNA, CDR2 YSLEER. This CDR3 is built from 15 residues. CDR3 sequence reads: CASSQDRDYSYEQYF. The DNA of the CDR3 is TGCGCCAGCAGCCAAGACCGGGACTACTCCTACGAGCAGTACTTC.

The chain combines TRBV28 with TRBJ2-7, with 7 positions matching TRBD2. The CDR3 is 16 residues long. Germline V CDR1 and CDR2: MDHEN, SYDVKM. The J segment lost 0 bases and the V segment lost 6 bases, leaving 11 bases of the junction unmatched. The CDR3 sequence is CASRVLADSSSYEQYF. CDR3 nucleotides: TGTGCCAGCAGGGTTCTAGCGGATAGCTCCTCCTACGAGCAGTACTTC.